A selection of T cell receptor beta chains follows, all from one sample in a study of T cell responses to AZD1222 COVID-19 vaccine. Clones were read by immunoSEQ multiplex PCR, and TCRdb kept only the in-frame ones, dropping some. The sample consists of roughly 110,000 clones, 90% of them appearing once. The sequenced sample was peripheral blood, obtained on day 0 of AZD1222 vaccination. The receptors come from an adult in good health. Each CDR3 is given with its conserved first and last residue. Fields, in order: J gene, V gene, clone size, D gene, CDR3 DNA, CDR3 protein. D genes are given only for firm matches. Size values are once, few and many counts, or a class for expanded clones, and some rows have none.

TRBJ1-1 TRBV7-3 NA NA TGTGCCAGCAGCCCTCTAGTTGGGGGTGAAGCTTTCTTT CASSPLVGGEAFF
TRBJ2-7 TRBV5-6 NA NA TGTGCCAGCAGCTTCGCGAACGTGCAGTACTTC CASSFANVQYF
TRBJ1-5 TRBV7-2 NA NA TGTGCCAGCCGAGGGCCGGAACAGCCCCAGCATTTT CASRGPEQPQHF
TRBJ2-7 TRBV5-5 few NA TGTGCCAGCAGCTTGGTAGGCAGGGCTCACGAGCAGTACTTC CASSLVGRAHEQYF
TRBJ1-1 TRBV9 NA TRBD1 TGTGCCAGCAGCCCCCGGAGTTTCGGGACAGGGGGCTCTGAAGCTTTCTTT CASSPRSFGTGGSEAFF
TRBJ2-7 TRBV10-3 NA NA TGTGCCATCAGTGAGGCGCTCTTTGAGCAGTACTTC CAISEALFEQYF
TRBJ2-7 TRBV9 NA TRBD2 TGTGCCAGCAGCCCCCCGTTCAGTAGCGGGTGGGACTCCTACGAGCAGTACTTC CASSPPFSSGWDSYEQYF
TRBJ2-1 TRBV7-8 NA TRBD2 TGTGCCAGCAGCCGGGGAGGGACTGAGCAGTTCTTC CASSRGGTEQFF
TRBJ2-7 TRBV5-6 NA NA TGTGCCAGCAGCTTCGTGGCCTCCTACGAGCAGTACTTC CASSFVASYEQYF
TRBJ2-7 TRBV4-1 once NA TGCGCCAGCAGCCAAGATTCCCGGCAGCCCTACGAGCAGTACTTC CASSQDSRQPYEQYF
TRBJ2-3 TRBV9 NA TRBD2 TGTGCCAGCAGCTCGGGACTAGCGAGAACAGATACGCAGTATTTT CASSSGLARTDTQYF
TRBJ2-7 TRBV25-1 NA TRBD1 TGTGCCAGCAGTGTATGGACAGGGAGCTACGAGCAGTACTTC CASSVWTGSYEQYF
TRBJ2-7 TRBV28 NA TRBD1 TGTGCCAGCAGTTCGGGACAGGGAAGCTCCTACGAGCAGTACTTC CASSSGQGSSYEQYF
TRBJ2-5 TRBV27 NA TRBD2 TGTGCCAGCAGGTCCTCGGGGGGGGAGACCCAGTACTTC CASRSSGGETQYF
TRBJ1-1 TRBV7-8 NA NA TGTGCCAGCAGCTTACAGGGTTTCACTGAAGCTTTCTTT CASSLQGFTEAFF